The 24 T cell receptor beta chains in this list originate from one sample, sequenced in a study of early T cells in non-severe SARS-CoV-2 infection. TCRdb itself ran the 5' RACE reads through MiXCR, one entry per CDR3 protein. The sample holds about 38,000 distinct CDR3 sequences, 3.5% to 5% seen once. Material: whole blood. The receptors were gathered from an adult who was a healthcare worker with PCR-confirmed SARS-CoV-2 infection or an uninfected control (not recorded which).

This clonotype was counted many times. The CDR3 DNA reads TGTGCCAGCAGTGAAGCCGGGTCGGGACCGTATCAGCCCCAGCATTTT. It yields the protein CASSEAGSGPYQPQHF. The chain has TRBV6-1 and TRBJ1-5; D might be TRBD1 (5 bases). V lost 0 bases and J 5 bases, leaving 14 bases between the germline ends. CDR1 MNHNS and CDR2 SASEGT come from the germline V gene. CDR3 size: 16 residues.

This clonotype was found many times. V is TRBV5-1 and J is TRBJ1-6, with 8 nucleotides matching TRBD1. The germline CDR1 and CDR2 sequences are SGHRS and YFSETQ. V shed 1 base, J shed 6 bases, and the junction held 9 bases outside the gene matches. The CDR3 runs to 17 residues. The DNA of the CDR3 is TGCGCCAGCAGCTTGAAGGTGTCGGGACAGGTTAATTCACCCCTCCACTTT. This translates into CASSLKVSGQVNSPLHF.

This clonotype was seen repeatedly, ten times or more. The chain joins TRBV5-6 to TRBJ2-7; TRBD1 matches at 9 bases. This CDR3 is 16 amino acids long. The V segment lost 4 bases and the J segment 2 bases; nucleotides outside the gene matches: 10. Looked up from germline, CDR1 is SGHDT and CDR2 is YYEEEE. As DNA, the CDR3 is TGTGCCAGCAGCCTTGGGACAGGGATAATTACCTACGAGCAGTACTTC. Its protein product is CASSLGTGIITYEQYF. The variable domain in full, with the rest retrieved from reference TRBV5-6 and TRBJ2-7, is DAGVTQSPTHLIKTRGQQVTLRCSPKSGHDTVSWYQQALGQGPQFIFQYYEEEERQRGNFPDRFSGHQFPNYSSELNVNALLLGDSALYLCASSLGTGIITYEQYFGPGTRLTVT.

This clonotype was detected many times. The V and J genes are TRBV27 and TRBJ1-1, with 8 bases that match TRBD1. The CDR3 sequence is 16 residues long. J was trimmed by 1 base and V by 2 bases; bases with no gene match: 6. Germline CDR1 MNHEY, CDR2 SMNVEV (reference sequence). CDR3: CASSLREQGANTEAFF. CDR3 in DNA: TGTGCCAGCAGTTTAAGAGAGCAGGGGGCGAACACTGAAGCTTTCTTT.

This clonotype has ten or more counts. The rearrangement uses TRBV4-2 and TRBJ1-1; D is perhaps TRBD1 (5 bases). Germline V lookup: CDR1 LGHNA, CDR2 YNFKEQ. Trimming pared 0 bases from V and 7 bases from J, leaving 15 bases between. The CDR3 is 15 amino acids. CDR3 region: CASSQERRQQNEAFF. The DNA of the CDR3 is TGTGCCAGCAGCCAAGAACGGCGACAGCAGAATGAAGCTTTCTTT.

This clonotype has a count of ten or more. The chain has TRBV7-3 and TRBJ1-1; TRBD1 might be the D (5 bases). V was cut by 10 bases and J by 5 bases, with 20 bases left in between. CDR1 is SGHTA and CDR2 is FQGTGA in the germline V gene. CDR3 length equals 14 residues. The CDR3 sequence: CATTRDPGSTEAFF. CDR3 in DNA: TGTGCCACGACCAGGGATCCTGGGTCAACTGAAGCTTTCTTT.

This sequence joins TRBV6-5 and TRBJ2-7; D perhaps matches TRBD2 (7 bases). Germline CDR1 MNHEY, CDR2 SVGAGI. V gave up 4 bases and J gave up 4 bases, with 20 bases separating them. The CDR3 totals 16 residues. The CDR3 DNA is TGTGCCAGCAGTTTTTGGGGGGGGGCCGAGTCGTACGAGCAGTACTTC. Translated, it gives CASSFWGGAESYEQYF.

This clonotype was seen many times. J is TRBJ2-7 and V is TRBV29-1; possible D gene TRBD2, 6 bases. Germline CDR1 reads SQVTM; CDR2 reads ANQGSEA. The CDR3 length is 11 residues. V was trimmed by 7 bases and J by 5 bases, leaving 12 bases between them. The CDR3 protein is CSAAGPDEQYF. In DNA, the CDR3 is TGCAGCGCGGCGGGGCCCGACGAGCAGTACTTC.

The sample holds many counts of this clonotype. The chain couples TRBV3-1 to TRBJ2-2; 10 positions match TRBD1. Looked up from germline, CDR1 is LGHDT and CDR2 is YNNKEL (reference sequence). This CDR3 is built from 16 residues. V was pared by 4 bases and J by 4 bases, with 6 bases of the junction left unmatched. DNA for the CDR3: TGTGCCAGCAGCCCGTGGGGACAGGGGTCCACCGGGGAGCTGTTTTTT. Protein: CASSPWGQGSTGELFF.

The CDR3 bases are TGCGCCAGCAGCTTATCTGATGCGTTGGACAGGGGTAAGCAGTACTTC. It is translated as CASSLSDALDRGKQYF. The chain joins TRBV5-1 to TRBJ2-7; 9 nucleotides agree with TRBD1. V lost 2 bases to trimming and J lost 8 bases; unmatched junction nucleotides: 14. The germline CDR1 and CDR2 sequences are SGHRS and YFSETQ. The CDR3 spans 16 residues.

The table lists this clonotype with many counts. The CDR3 DNA sequence: TGTGCCAGCAGCTTAGGACTAGCGGGGGCAGATACGCAGTATTTT. Protein: CASSLGLAGADTQYF. The chain employs TRBV7-2 and TRBJ2-3, with 12 positions matching TRBD2. Trimming took 1 base from V and 4 from J; bases not matched to a gene: 0. From germline, CDR1 is SGHTA and CDR2 FQGNSA. This CDR3 region has 15 residues.

This clonotype was counted ten times or more. V usage is TRBV6-2 or TRBV6-3 and J usage is TRBJ2-5; possibly TRBD2 for D (5 bases). V lost 1 base, J lost 1 base, and 13 bases lay in between. CDR3 length equals 16 residues. CDR1 and CDR2 (germline): MNHEY, SVGEGT. The CDR3 region is CASSYYASRVQETQYF. Written as DNA, the CDR3 is TGTGCCAGCAGTTACTACGCTTCGAGGGTCCAAGAGACCCAGTACTTC.

At least ten counts were recorded for this clonotype. The V gene is TRBV10-3, the J gene TRBJ1-1; no clear D gene. Trimming pared 4 bases from V and 5 bases from J, leaving 14 bases between. In germline, CDR1 is ENHRY, CDR2 SYGVKD. This CDR3 is built from 14 residues. CDR3 in DNA: TGTGCCATCAGTGGACAAGGGCAGGTAACTGAAGCTTTCTTT. Its translation: CAISGQGQVTEAFF.

The V and J genes are TRBV6-2 or TRBV6-3 and TRBJ1-1; 7 positions agree with TRBD1. The CDR3 is 13 residues long. Trimming cost V 6 bases and J 1 base; bases outside gene matches: 2. CDR1 MNHEY and CDR2 SVGEGT come from the germline V gene. The CDR3 here is CASRDRRNTEAFF. The CDR3 coding sequence is TGTGCCAGCAGGGACAGGCGGAACACTGAAGCTTTCTTT.

There are many counts of this clonotype. This sequence joins TRBV20-1 and TRBJ1-1; TRBD1 matches 8 bases. Germline CDR1 is DFQATT and CDR2 is SNEGSKA (reference sequence). The CDR3 is 12 residues long. The V gene end was trimmed by 5 bases and the J gene end by 7 bases; junction bases not matched to a gene: 6. The CDR3 protein is CSAGQGVNEAFF. The CDR3 DNA reads as TGCAGTGCTGGACAGGGAGTAAATGAAGCTTTCTTT.

This clonotype was observed at least ten times. This sequence joins TRBV20-1 and TRBJ1-6, with unresolved D. Germline CDR1 reads DFQATT; CDR2 reads SNEGSKA (reference sequence). With 3 bases removed from V and 0 bases from J, the gap between germline ends came to 18 bases. The CDR3 has 18 amino acids. CDR3 bases: TGCAGTGCTAGGGGAGGCAGTACCCCTAGCTCCTATAATTCACCCCTCCACTTT. Translated: CSARGGSTPSSYNSPLHF.

This clonotype was counted many times. The chain employs TRBV7-6 and TRBJ2-5; 9 bases map to TRBD1. Germline-derived CDR1 and CDR2 are SGHVS and FNYEAQ. CDR3 size: 15 residues. V gave up 5 bases and J gave up 6 bases; unmatched junction bases: 10. The CDR3 is CASSPGTGTGKTQYF. The CDR3 DNA is TGTGCCAGCAGCCCCGGGACAGGGACGGGGAAGACCCAGTACTTC. Together with reference TRBV7-6 and TRBJ2-5, the CDR3 gives the full variable domain: GAGVSQSPRYKVTKRGQDVALRCDPISGHVSLYWYRQALGQGPEFLTYFNYEAQQDKSGLPNDRFSAERPEGSISTLTIQRTEQRDSAMYRCASSPGTGTGKTQYFGPGTRLLVL.

This clonotype was observed at least ten times. V is TRBV6-6 and J is TRBJ2-2; no definite D call. V was clipped by 5 bases and J by 1 base, with 8 bases between them. Germline V gene sequence: CDR1 MNHNY, CDR2 SVGAGI (reference sequence). This CDR3 has 14 residues. CDR3 sequence (DNA): TGTGCCAGCAGTCGATCACAGAACACCGGGGAGCTGTTTTTT. It encodes CASSRSQNTGELFF.

This clonotype came up many times. In nucleotides, the CDR3 is TGTGCCAGTAGTATAGATACCGGGACAGGGAGTGTCGCTCAGCCCCAGCATTTT. It codes for CASSIDTGTGSVAQPQHF. This rearrangement joins TRBV19 to TRBJ1-5; 9 nucleotides align to TRBD1. The CDR3 sequence is 18 residues long. Germline V gene data show CDR1 as LNHDA and CDR2 as SQIVND (reference sequence). V lost 0 bases and J lost 6; bases outside the gene matches: 12.

This clonotype was picked up a small number of times. The rearrangement links TRBV9 to TRBJ1-1, with TRBD1 as a possible D gene (6 bases). The germline V and J ends were trimmed by 4 bases and 4 bases, with 20 bases remaining between them. Looked up from germline, CDR1 is SGDLS and CDR2 is YYNGEE. The CDR3 runs to 16 residues. The CDR3 region has the DNA TGTGCCAGCAGCCCGCGACAGGCAACTCGCTCCACTGAAGCTTTCTTT. As protein: CASSPRQATRSTEAFF.

In this sample, this clonotype turned up many times. The chain carries TRBV13 and TRBJ2-2; D gene uncertain. V shed 3 bases and J shed 12 bases, with 17 bases lying between them. CDR1 and CDR2 (germline): PRHDT, FYEKMQ (reference sequence). The CDR3 has 14 residues. CDR3 region: CASSFSTSSGQLFF. CDR3 DNA: TGTGCCAGCAGCTTTAGTACGTCCTCAGGTCAGCTGTTTTTT.

This clonotype was observed many times. J is TRBJ2-1 and V is TRBV12-3 or TRBV12-4; 11 bases fit TRBD2. CDR3 size: 14 residues. V was pared by 6 bases and J by 10 bases, with 8 bases of the junction left unmatched. This chain's CDR3 is CASSLSASGGEQFF. The CDR3 DNA is TGTGCCAGCAGCCTCTCGGCTAGCGGGGGGGAGCAGTTCTTC.

This clonotype was recorded at least ten times. The chain employs TRBV14 and TRBJ2-1; TRBD1 matches 9 bases. CDR3 length: 15 amino acids. The trim removed 1 base at V and 8 bases at J, leaving 6 bases unmatched. Germline V CDR1 and CDR2: SGHDN, FVKESK. This chain's CDR3 is CASSQGGTGIYEQFF. CDR3 nucleotide sequence: TGTGCCAGCAGCCAAGGAGGGACAGGGATATATGAGCAGTTCTTC.

At least ten counts were recorded for this clonotype. The chain links TRBV5-1 to TRBJ2-5; D remains ambiguous. With 2 bases removed from V and 5 bases from J, the gap between germline ends came to 13 bases. The CDR3 runs to 14 residues. The germline CDR1 and CDR2 sequences are SGHRS and YFSETQ. CDR3 protein: CASSFGQKGETQYF. Written as DNA, the CDR3 is TGCGCCAGCAGCTTTGGCCAGAAAGGGGAGACCCAGTACTTC.